The 31 T cell receptor beta chains below come from one sample, sequenced in a study of T cell repertoires in cytomegalovirus infection. MiXCR, run by TCRdb on the reads, gives a single entry per CDR3 protein. The profile shows about 400,000 distinct CDR3 sequences, 18% of them singletons. Sequenced material: PBMCs. The receptors come from a human donor in good health (CMV status not recorded). Some clones in this sample may be carry-over from other donors' samples.

This chain uses TRBV7-2 with TRBJ1-2, with TRBD1 as a possible D gene (5 bases). This CDR3 has 13 residues. V gave up 1 base and J gave up 8 bases, with 11 bases separating them. Looked up from germline, CDR1 is SGHTA and CDR2 is FQGNSA. The CDR3 region is CASSLVSGAGYTF. The CDR3 DNA is TGTGCCAGCAGCTTAGTTTCCGGGGCGGGCTACACCTTC.

V is TRBV2 and J is TRBJ2-1; 9 bases align to TRBD2. Germline V CDR1 and CDR2: SNHLY, FYNNEI. Germline trimming cut 6 bases from V and 0 bases from J; bases unmatched to any gene: 15. This CDR3 region has 19 residues. Written as DNA, the CDR3 is TGTGCCAGCAGGGAGAAACATGGACTAGCGTGGAGCTCCTACAATGAGCAGTTCTTC. Amino acid sequence: CASREKHGLAWSSYNEQFF.

This clonotype was seen a few times. The rearrangement links TRBV7-2 to TRBJ1-1; unclear D gene. V dropped 5 bases and J dropped 0 bases, with 13 bases sitting between them. This CDR3 comprises 15 residues. Per germline, CDR1 SGHTA and CDR2 FQGNSA. The CDR3 nucleotides read TGTGCCAGCAGCCCCCGGAGGACCTTGAACACTGAAGCTTTCTTT. It specifies CASSPRRTLNTEAFF.

A few counts support this clonotype. The chain joins TRBV6-5 to TRBJ2-2; D might be TRBD1 (6 bases). Germline CDR1 reads MNHEY; CDR2 reads SVGAGI. V shed 6 bases and J shed 4 bases, with 21 bases lying between them. The CDR3 extends over 17 amino acids. The CDR3 DNA sequence: TGTGCCAGCAGCCGATTCTCGGGACATGGAACCACCGGGGAGCTGTTTTTT. Its translation: CASSRFSGHGTTGELFF.

This clonotype was seen more than once but under ten times. The rearrangement links TRBV27 to TRBJ1-3; D unclear. The V gene's germline CDR1 is MNHEY and CDR2 SMNVEV (reference sequence). The CDR3 spans 15 residues. V shed 5 bases and J shed 0 bases, with 11 bases lying between them. CDR3 in amino acids: CASSAGWSSGNTIYF. CDR3 in DNA: TGTGCCAGCAGTGCCGGATGGTCCTCTGGAAACACCATATATTTT.

This sequence joins TRBV7-9 and TRBJ2-3; TRBD2 matches 7 bases. The V and J ends lost 2 bases and 12 bases, in that order; junction bases with no gene match: 14. Germline-derived CDR1 and CDR2 are SEHNR and FQNEAQ (reference sequence). The CDR3 covers 15 residues. The CDR3 here is CASSLRVLAGADQYF. The CDR3 nucleotides are TGTGCCAGCAGCTTACGGGTCTTAGCGGGCGCGGATCAGTATTTT.

A few counts support this clonotype. The chain combines TRBV5-4 with TRBJ2-1; D might be TRBD1 (6 bases). The germline V and J ends were trimmed by 0 bases and 9 bases, with 13 bases remaining between them. The CDR3 runs 14 residues. Germline V lookup: CDR1 SGHNT, CDR2 YYREEE (reference sequence). The CDR3 protein is CASSLDQGLGEQFF. In nucleotides, the CDR3 is TGTGCCAGCAGCTTGGATCAGGGGCTGGGTGAGCAGTTCTTC. The entire variable domain, with the rest obtained from reference TRBV5-4 and TRBJ2-1, is as follows: ETGVTQSPTHLIKTRGQQVTLRCSSQSGHNTVSWYQQALGQGPQFIFQYYREEENGRGNFPPRFSGLQFPNYSSELNVNALELDDSALYLCASSLDQGLGEQFFGPGTRLTVL.

There are many counts of this clonotype. In DNA form, the CDR3 reads TGCGCCAGCAGCCAAGTATGGGAGAAGGGAATTGATTCACCCCTCCACTTT. Translating it yields CASSQVWEKGIDSPLHF. The chain couples TRBV4-1 to TRBJ1-6; D call uncertain. The CDR3 sequence is 17 residues long. Trimming pared 1 base from V and 8 bases from J, leaving 18 bases between. Germline V CDR1 and CDR2: MGHRA, YSYEKL.

The chain joins TRBV6-6 to TRBJ1-1; 7 bases match TRBD1. CDR1 is MNHNY, CDR2 SVGAGI, per germline (reference sequence). V dropped 4 bases and J dropped 5; count of bases not matched to a gene: 7. CDR3 length: 14 residues. Here the CDR3 reads CASSSWDRRTEAFF. As DNA, the CDR3 is TGTGCCAGCAGTTCCTGGGACAGAAGGACTGAAGCTTTCTTT.

The rearrangement joins TRBV3-1 to TRBJ2-7; TRBD1 aligns across 8 bases. The ends lost 0 bases at V and 3 bases at J; junction bases unmatched: 10. The CDR3 has 17 residues. Germline loops: CDR1 LGHDT, CDR2 YNNKEL (reference sequence). The DNA of the CDR3 is TGTGCCAGCAGCCAAGAATCAGGGGGCCATTGGGGCTACGAGCAGTACTTC. This translates into CASSQESGGHWGYEQYF.

The table lists this clonotype with many counts. This chain connects TRBV7-2 to TRBJ2-3; tentatively, D is TRBD1 or TRBD2 (6 bases each). The CDR3 consists of 14 residues. V was pared by 5 bases and J by 6 bases, with 15 bases between. Looked up from germline, CDR1 is SGHTA and CDR2 is FQGNSA. CDR3 in amino acids: CASSLEGGPDTQYF. CDR3 coding DNA: TGTGCCAGCAGCCTAGAGGGGGGCCCTGATACGCAGTATTTT.

CDR3: CASGDLQGLNTEAFF. Here the CDR3 DNA reads TGTGCCAGCGGGGACCTCCAAGGGCTGAACACTGAAGCTTTCTTT. The chain employs TRBV6-2 or TRBV6-3 and TRBJ1-1, with D perhaps TRBD1 (5 bases). This CDR3 is 15 amino acids long. Trimming cost V 8 bases and J 0 bases, with 16 bases left between them. Germline CDR1 is MNHEY and CDR2 is SVGEGT.

This clonotype was found a few times. CDR3 sequence (DNA): TGTGCCAGCAGCTTTGCCCTCCGGGACAGGACCTACGAGCAGTACTTC. Protein sequence: CASSFALRDRTYEQYF. The chain recombines TRBV5-6 with TRBJ2-7; 8 bases map to TRBD1. Germline CDR1 is SGHDT and CDR2 is YYEEEE. This CDR3 has 16 amino acids. J lost 2 bases, V lost 2 bases, and 9 bases had no gene match. Based on the CDR3 plus reference TRBV5-6 and TRBJ2-7, the full variable domain is DAGVTQSPTHLIKTRGQQVTLRCSPKSGHDTVSWYQQALGQGPQFIFQYYEEEERQRGNFPDRFSGHQFPNYSSELNVNALLLGDSALYLCASSFALRDRTYEQYFGPGTRLTVT.

V gene TRBV29-1 combines with J gene TRBJ2-6, with 11 bases identical to TRBD1. The germline CDR1 and CDR2 sequences are SQVTM and ANQGSEA. Trimming removed 7 bases from V and 2 bases from J; junction bases left unmatched: 22. The CDR3 is 21 amino acids. Written as DNA, the CDR3 is TGCAGCGGGAGCGGGGGGACAGGGGGATCCCCAGGAAAGACTGGGGCCAACGTCCTGACTTTC. Translation: CSGSGGTGGSPGKTGANVLTF.

The genes are TRBV2 and TRBJ2-5; 8 bases fit TRBD1. V lost 8 bases to trimming and J lost 7 bases; unmatched junction nucleotides: 9. The CDR3 consists of 13 residues. Germline lookup yields CDR1 SNHLY and CDR2 FYNNEI. As DNA, the CDR3 is TGTGCCAGCGGACAGGGATGGGACCGGACCCAGTACTTC. Amino acid sequence: CASGQGWDRTQYF.

Here the CDR3 DNA reads TGTGCCAGCAGCTTAGCGAGGGGAATCTCCTACGAGCAGTACTTC. It is translated as CASSLARGISYEQYF. The chain links TRBV7-4 to TRBJ2-7; D is possibly TRBD1 or TRBD2 (5 bases each). Germline CDR1 is SGHVT and CDR2 is SQSDAQ. The CDR3 covers 15 residues. With 0 bases removed from V and 0 bases from J, the gap between germline ends came to 9 bases.

The chain is built from TRBV12-3 or TRBV12-4 and TRBJ1-2; 8 bases match TRBD1. V dropped 6 bases and J dropped 3; count of bases not matched to a gene: 6. This CDR3 spans 14 amino acids. CDR3 sequence: CASRKGQADYGYTF. The CDR3 nucleotides read TGTGCCAGCAGGAAGGGACAGGCCGACTATGGCTACACCTTC.

This clonotype was detected a few times. The chain couples TRBV20-1 to TRBJ1-1; D is unresolved. V was trimmed by 3 bases and J by 4 bases, leaving 15 bases between them. Germline V gene data show CDR1 as DFQATT and CDR2 as SNEGSKA (reference sequence). The CDR3 length is 14 residues. In DNA, the CDR3 is TGCAGTGCTAGCCCCGGTTCGGAGGTCACTGAAGCTTTCTTT. This codes for CSASPGSEVTEAFF.

This clonotype was seen a handful of times. The chain carries TRBV27 and TRBJ2-2, with TRBD1 matching 11 bases. Trimming removed 2 bases from V and 6 bases from J; junction bases left unmatched: 2. The length of the CDR3 is 15 residues. Germline V gene sequence: CDR1 MNHEY, CDR2 SMNVEV (reference sequence). CDR3 DNA: TGTGCCAGCAGTTTACGGACAGGGGGCTCCGGGGAGCTGTTTTTT. This gives the protein CASSLRTGGSGELFF.

This clonotype was detected only a few times. The genes are TRBV5-1 and TRBJ2-3; D is unclear. The V gene lost 2 bases and the J gene lost 3 bases, with 10 bases spanning the gap. CDR3 length equals 14 residues. The germline CDR1 and CDR2 sequences are SGHRS and YFSETQ. The CDR3 DNA reads TGCGCCAGCAGCTTCTTCCGGAATACAGATACGCAGTATTTT. As protein: CASSFFRNTDTQYF.

The table lists this clonotype with many counts. The chain is built from TRBV7-2 and TRBJ2-7, with 7 bases identical to TRBD1. From germline, CDR1 is SGHTA and CDR2 FQGNSA. Unmatched junction bases numbered 9, after V lost 0 bases and J lost 7 bases. This CDR3 is 15 amino acids long. Here the CDR3 reads CASSLAGTAAKEQYF. CDR3 DNA: TGTGCCAGCAGCTTAGCTGGGACAGCCGCAAAGGAGCAGTACTTC.

The chain is built from TRBV4-2 and TRBJ2-7, with TRBD1 as a possible D gene (5 bases). Germline CDR1 LGHNA, CDR2 YNFKEQ. Between the trimmed V and J ends, which lost 3 bases and 0 bases, there was a span of 6 bases. This CDR3 contains 13 residues. The CDR3 nucleotides read TGTGCCAGCAGCCAGGGGCCCTCCTACGAGCAGTACTTC. Translated: CASSQGPSYEQYF.

V is TRBV23-1 and J is TRBJ2-3; D is perhaps TRBD2 (6 bases). TRBV23-1 is sorted into the ORF group, with uncertain function. V lost 4 bases to trimming and J lost 1 base, with 9 bases between them. CDR3 length equals 14 residues. CDR3 residues: CASSRRGGTDTQYF. The CDR3 DNA is TGCGCCAGCAGTCGCCGCGGGGGCACAGATACGCAGTATTTT.

The chain links TRBV24-1 to TRBJ1-2, with no clear D. Trimming took 3 bases from V and 1 from J, leaving 14 bases between them. Germline loops: CDR1 KGHDR, CDR2 SFDVKD. This CDR3 region has 16 residues. The DNA of the CDR3 is TGTGCCACCAGTGATCCCCGTGGGCCAGATAACTATGGCTACACCTTC. Residues: CATSDPRGPDNYGYTF.

This clonotype was counted many times. V and J are TRBV4-1 and TRBJ2-4; either TRBD1 or TRBD2 may fit D (5 bases each). CDR1 and CDR2 from the germline V gene are MGHRA and YSYEKL. The V and J ends lost 4 bases and 9 bases respectively, with 19 bases between them. This CDR3 comprises 15 residues. The CDR3 here is CASSLTRDHESIQYF. The CDR3 bases are TGCGCCAGCAGCCTGACCCGGGACCACGAAAGCATTCAGTACTTC.

J is TRBJ2-5 and V is TRBV12-3 or TRBV12-4; TRBD2 might be the D (5 bases). V lost 7 bases and J 2 bases, leaving 11 bases between the germline ends. This CDR3 contains 13 residues. The CDR3 nucleotides read TGTGCCAGCAATAGAGGGTATCAAGAGACCCAGTACTTC. This codes for CASNRGYQETQYF.

This clonotype was counted a few times. V usage is TRBV11-2 and J usage is TRBJ2-5, with TRBD2 identical over 8 bases. The germline CDR1 and CDR2 sequences are SGHAT and FQNNGV. J was trimmed by 5 bases and V by 6 bases; bases with no gene match: 11. This CDR3 has 15 amino acids. CDR3 in DNA: TGTGCCAGCAGTCAGGGACTAGGCCTTGGGGAGACCCAGTACTTC. This gives the protein CASSQGLGLGETQYF.

The rearrangement uses TRBV12-3 or TRBV12-4 and TRBJ1-1, with D unclear. Trimming took off 5 bases at V and 1 base at J, with 8 bases between the two ends. The CDR3 sequence is 13 residues long. The chain's CDR3 is CASSKATNTEAFF. CDR3 nucleotides: TGTGCCAGCAGTAAGGCCACGAACACTGAAGCTTTCTTT.

The chain recombines TRBV7-8 with TRBJ2-3, with D hard to call. The V gene's germline CDR1 is SGHVS and CDR2 FQNEAQ. The CDR3 has 15 amino acids. The V and J ends lost 3 bases and 2 bases respectively, with 12 bases between them. CDR3 nucleotide sequence: TGTGCCAGCAGCTTTCGAGGAGACGACACAGATACGCAGTATTTT. It is translated as CASSFRGDDTDTQYF.

The chain carries TRBV2 and TRBJ2-3; no clear D. Germline-derived CDR1 and CDR2 are SNHLY and FYNNEI. V lost 6 bases and J 2 bases, leaving 18 bases between the germline ends. The CDR3 has 16 amino acids. The CDR3 region has the DNA TGTGCCAGCAGGAAACCTAGGATTGGGAACACAGATACGCAGTATTTT. Its translation: CASRKPRIGNTDTQYF.

This clonotype was observed at least ten times. The chain joins TRBV7-8 to TRBJ2-3; a possible D gene is TRBD2 (6 bases). CDR1 is SGHVS, CDR2 FQNEAQ, per germline. The CDR3 covers 16 residues. The germline V and J ends were trimmed by 4 bases and 0 bases, with 14 bases remaining between them. DNA for the CDR3: TGTGCCAGCAGCTCATCTAGCGACACTAGCACAGATACGCAGTATTTT. It is translated as CASSSSSDTSTDTQYF.